One and the same sample provided the 21 T cell receptor beta chains below, sequenced in a study of cytomegalovirus exposure and HLA in healthy donors (dated by TCRdb to about 2017). The library was built by means of the immunoSEQ multiplex PCR assay. The immuneACCESS repertoire file appears here via TCRdb, limited to in-frame rearrangements. These files lack a portion of the clones; in checked studies, under half of the deficit traces to unresolved V genes, and the cause of the others is not known. Across this sample there are over 150,000 clones, with about 82% seen only once. The ten top clones hold around 2.1% of the sample. Sequenced input: PBMCs. These receptors were collected from a human donor in good health.

The rearrangement links TRBV4-1 to TRBJ1-3; D remains ambiguous. This CDR3 comprises 15 residues. In germline, CDR1 is MGHRA, CDR2 YSYEKL. Trimming stripped 1 base from V and 1 base from J, with 8 bases between. The CDR3, as DNA: TGCGCCAGCAGCCAAGTAAGAGGGTCTGGAAACACCATATATTTT. Translation gives CASSQVRGSGNTIYF.

With regard to this clone: This CDR3 is also generated by other DNA sequences in the sample. The V call is TRBV5-1, the J call TRBJ1-1; no clear D. The CDR3 has 14 amino acids. The germline gives CDR1 SGHRS, CDR2 YFSETQ. V dropped 0 bases and J dropped 0 bases, with 6 bases sitting between them. For the CDR3, the DNA is TGCGCCAGCAGCTTGGGGGCTATGAACACTGAAGCTTTCTTT. Amino acids: CASSLGAMNTEAFF.

The chain has TRBV7-9 and TRBJ2-7; tentatively, D is TRBD2 (6 bases). CDR1 is SEHNR, CDR2 FQNEAQ, per germline (reference sequence). The CDR3 loop spans 16 amino acids. Trimming took off 4 bases at V and 3 bases at J, with 19 bases between the two ends. The CDR3 region is CASSSAGLPTLYEQYF. The CDR3 coding sequence is TGTGCCAGCAGCTCCGCGGGACTCCCGACGCTCTACGAGCAGTACTTC.

The genes are TRBV28 and TRBJ1-1; weak D call: TRBD1 (5 bases). The V end lost 6 bases, the J end lost 7 bases, and 18 bases lay between the germline ends. Germline lookup yields CDR1 MDHEN and CDR2 SYDVKM. The CDR3 runs to 14 residues. CDR3 in DNA: TGTGCCAGCAGGCCGCTGGGGCGTCGGTTTGAAGCTTTCTTT. Protein: CASRPLGRRFEAFF. Filled out from reference TRBV28 and TRBJ1-1, the complete variable domain reads DVKVTQSSRYLVKRTGEKVFLECVQDMDHENMFWYRQDPGLGLRLIYFSYDVKMKEKGDIPEGYSVSREKKERFSLILESASTNQTSMYLCASRPLGRRFEAFFGQGTRLTVV.

V and J are TRBV7-9 and TRBJ1-1, with D perhaps matching TRBD1 (5 bases). The V gene's germline CDR1 is SEHNR and CDR2 FQNEAQ (reference sequence). V lost 5 bases and J 11 bases, leaving 15 bases between the germline ends. CDR3 length: 12 amino acids. The CDR3 sequence: CASSPQEYWAFF. CDR3 coding DNA: TGTGCCAGCAGCCCACAGGAATATTGGGCTTTCTTT.

The chain is built from TRBV19 and TRBJ2-7; TRBD2 matches 9 bases. CDR1 LNHDA and CDR2 SQIVND come from the germline V gene (reference sequence). CDR3 length equals 14 residues. V was clipped by 3 bases and J by 5 bases; unmatched bases: 5. In DNA form, the CDR3 reads TGTGCCAGTAGTATTGCGGGAGGGCCCAACGAGCAGTACTTC. It translates to CASSIAGGPNEQYF.

The rearrangement uses TRBV7-3 and TRBJ2-5; 11 nucleotides match TRBD2. Trimming cost V 5 bases and J 5 bases; bases outside gene matches: 13. The CDR3 covers 17 residues. Looked up from germline, CDR1 is SGHTA and CDR2 is FQGTGA. Here the CDR3 reads CASSQGVSGGAGETQYF. The DNA of the CDR3 is TGTGCCAGCAGCCAGGGGGTTAGCGGGGGGGCCGGCGAGACCCAGTACTTC.

This chain uses TRBV5-1 with TRBJ2-7, with a possible D match to TRBD1 (6 bases). CDR3 size: 13 residues. V shed 1 base and J shed 3 bases, with 8 bases lying between them. Germline values: CDR1 SGHRS, CDR2 YFSETQ. The CDR3 sequence is CASSLRTDYEQYF. The CDR3 DNA is TGCGCCAGCAGCTTGCGGACAGACTACGAGCAGTACTTC.

The genes are TRBV7-8 and TRBJ1-2; a weak D match, TRBD1 (6 bases). Germline assignment: CDR1 SGHVS and CDR2 FQNEAQ. The CDR3 runs 17 residues. The V and J ends lost 1 base and 0 bases respectively, with 15 bases between them. The DNA of the CDR3 is TGTGCCAGCAGCTTAGGCGGGCAGGGGAAGGCTAACTATGGCTACACCTTC. This codes for CASSLGGQGKANYGYTF.

This clone has just a few counts. The gene calls are TRBV10-3 and TRBJ1-3; D gene unclear. The germline CDR1 and CDR2 sequences are ENHRY and SYGVKD. The V end lost 2 bases, the J end lost 0 bases, and 8 bases lay between the germline ends. CDR3 size: 15 residues. For the CDR3, the DNA is TGTGCCATCAGTGAGGTGGGGAGCTCTGGAAACACCATATATTTT. Translating gives CAISEVGSSGNTIYF.

The chain uses TRBV6-1 and TRBJ2-7, with TRBD1 matching over 7 bases. The CDR3 is 15 amino acids. The germline CDR1 and CDR2 sequences are MNHNS and SASEGT. The V gene end was trimmed by 6 bases and the J gene end by 1 base; junction bases not matched to a gene: 9. The CDR3 coding sequence is TGTGCCAGCAGGAAAAATCCGGGACAGTCCTACGAGCAGTACTTC. Translation: CASRKNPGQSYEQYF.

The rearrangement joins TRBV18 to TRBJ1-1; D might be TRBD1 (5 bases). The CDR3 extends over 15 amino acids. With 5 bases removed from V and 1 base from J, the gap between germline ends came to 14 bases. The germline gives CDR1 KGHSH, CDR2 LQKENI. The CDR3 DNA reads TGTGCCAGCTCATTCAGGGTGCAACAGAACACTGAAGCTTTCTTT. Translating gives CASSFRVQQNTEAFF. The full variable domain, rest sourced from reference TRBV18 and TRBJ1-1, is NAGVMQNPRHLVRRRGQEARLRCSPMKGHSHVYWYRQLPEEGLKFMVYLQKENIIDESGMPKERFSAEFPKEGPSILRIQQVVRGDSAAYFCASSFRVQQNTEAFFGQGTRLTVV.

The V call is TRBV2, the J call TRBJ1-1; D may be TRBD1 (5 bases). The germline CDR1 and CDR2 sequences are SNHLY and FYNNEI. The CDR3 is 15 residues long. Trimming shortened V by 2 bases and J by 4 bases, and 14 bases separated the two germline ends. CDR3 sequence (DNA): TGTGCCAGCAGTGAATGGCGGGGAGGGACCACTGAAGCTTTCTTT. Protein product: CASSEWRGGTTEAFF. Complete variable domain (other parts from reference TRBV2 and TRBJ1-1): EPEVTQTPSHQVTQMGQEVILRCVPISNHLYFYWYRQILGQKVEFLVSFYNNEISEKSEIFDDQFSVERPDGSNFTLKIRSTKLEDSAMYFCASSEWRGGTTEAFFGQGTRLTVV.

The gene calls are TRBV6-5 and TRBJ1-1; D is unresolved. The V end lost 0 bases, the J end lost 7 bases, and 3 bases lay between the germline ends. From germline, CDR1 is MNHEY and CDR2 SVGAGI. The CDR3 runs 11 residues. The CDR3 sequence is CASSYSNEAFF. The CDR3 nucleotides read TGTGCCAGCAGTTACTCTAATGAAGCTTTCTTT.

The rearrangement joins TRBV7-9 to TRBJ1-1, with a weak D call TRBD1 (5 bases). Trimming took off 4 bases at V and 1 base at J, with 13 bases between the two ends. This CDR3 is built from 15 residues. In germline, CDR1 is SEHNR, CDR2 FQNEAQ (reference sequence). Written as DNA, the CDR3 is TGTGCCAGCAGCTCCCAGGGAGGTTGGAACACTGAAGCTTTCTTT. Encoded protein: CASSSQGGWNTEAFF.

The V call is TRBV7-8, the J call TRBJ2-1; 16 bases line up with TRBD2. Germline V gene lookup returns CDR1 SGHVS and CDR2 FQNEAQ. V was clipped by 5 bases and J by 8 bases; unmatched bases: 12. CDR3 length equals 18 residues. The CDR3 DNA reads as TGTGCCAGCAGCGGAGGCGGGACTAGCGGGGGGGCCATAGATGAGCAGTTCTTC. It specifies CASSGGGTSGGAIDEQFF.

This clone has only one observation. This chain uses TRBV28 with TRBJ2-7; TRBD2 might be the D (5 bases). Trimming pared 1 base from V and 2 bases from J, leaving 18 bases between. The CDR3 has 17 residues. Germline V gene lookup returns CDR1 MDHEN and CDR2 SYDVKM. The DNA of the CDR3 is TGTGCCAGCAGTTTATTGTCCCTGGACTCCTGGACCTACGAGCAGTACTTC. Translated, it gives CASSLLSLDSWTYEQYF. Drawing the rest from reference TRBV28 and TRBJ2-7, the complete variable domain is DVKVTQSSRYLVKRTGEKVFLECVQDMDHENMFWYRQDPGLGLRLIYFSYDVKMKEKGDIPEGYSVSREKKERFSLILESASTNQTSMYLCASSLLSLDSWTYEQYFGPGTRLTVT.

The rearrangement uses TRBV5-6 and TRBJ1-2, with TRBD1 as a possible D gene (6 bases). Germline loops: CDR1 SGHDT, CDR2 YYEEEE. V lost 3 bases and J lost 9, with 12 bases in between. This CDR3 is 12 amino acids long. The CDR3 DNA reads as TGTGCCAGCAGCTGGACAGCCTCAAGCTACACCTTC. Protein product: CASSWTASSYTF.

The chain is built from TRBV19 and TRBJ2-5; 7 nucleotides agree with TRBD2. The CDR3 length is 14 residues. Per germline, CDR1 LNHDA and CDR2 SQIVND (reference sequence). With V trimmed by 6 bases and J by 4 bases, 8 bases remained unmatched. The CDR3 nucleotides are TGTGCCAGTAGCCCCGAGGGAGGGCCAGAGACCCAGTACTTC. It translates to CASSPEGGPETQYF. Based on the CDR3 plus reference TRBV19 and TRBJ2-5, the full variable domain is DGGITQSPKYLFRKEGQNVTLSCEQNLNHDAMYWYRQDPGQGLRLIYYSQIVNDFQKGDIAEGYSVSREKKESFPLTVTSAQKNPTAFYLCASSPEGGPETQYFGPGTRLLVL.

The chain employs TRBV29-1 and TRBJ1-2; 8 bases map to TRBD1. The V gene end was trimmed by 6 bases and the J gene end by 2 bases; junction bases not matched to a gene: 2. CDR1 is SQVTM, CDR2 ANQGSEA, per germline. The CDR3 is 12 amino acids. The CDR3, as DNA: TGCAGCGTGGGACAGGCAAACTATGGCTACACCTTC. This translates into CSVGQANYGYTF.

This rearrangement joins TRBV7-3 to TRBJ2-3; D possibly corresponds to TRBD2 (5 bases). Trimming took 0 bases from V and 0 from J, leaving 7 bases between them. CDR3 size: 15 residues. Germline lookup yields CDR1 SGHTA and CDR2 FQGTGA. CDR3 in amino acids: CASSLTRRSTDTQYF. CDR3 in DNA: TGTGCCAGCAGCTTAACCAGGAGGAGCACAGATACGCAGTATTTT. The full variable domain, with the rest looked up from reference TRBV7-3 and TRBJ2-3, is GAGVSQTPSNKVTEKGKYVELRCDPISGHTALYWYRQSLGQGPEFLIYFQGTGAADDSGLPNDRFFAVRPEGSVSTLKIQRTERGDSAVYLCASSLTRRSTDTQYFGPGTRLTVL.